This T cell receptor (beta chain) was captured in a study of T cell clusters in autoimmune cytopenias. The study's findings and limits: The T cell clusters were defined only in silico, without experimental functional validation. TRB repertoire shifts in secondary cytopenia and chronic lymphocytic leukemia mostly reflected lymphoma, not autoimmunity.

This CDR3 contains 19 residues. Per germline, CDR1 SGHNT and CDR2 YYREEE (reference sequence). Each sample's input was roughly 230 ng genomic DNA, 38,000 or so genome equivalents. TRB was amplified by touch-down multiplex PCR, primer pools A and B combined. TCRdb re-called the multiplex PCR reads and shows each CDR3 protein once, DNA omitted. Reported are about 5,000 distinct CDR3 sequences; the ten largest clones contain about 9.2%. Note on this clonotype: The antigen remains undetermined.

J is TRBJ2-3 and V is TRBV5-4; TCRdb's D gene call, TRBD2, goes unchecked for lack of DNA. Material for sequencing was peripheral blood. The clonotype comes from a human donor with an autoimmune cytopenia or autoimmune hepatitis (not recorded which). This CDR3 is CASSGETSGGGSYTDTQYF.